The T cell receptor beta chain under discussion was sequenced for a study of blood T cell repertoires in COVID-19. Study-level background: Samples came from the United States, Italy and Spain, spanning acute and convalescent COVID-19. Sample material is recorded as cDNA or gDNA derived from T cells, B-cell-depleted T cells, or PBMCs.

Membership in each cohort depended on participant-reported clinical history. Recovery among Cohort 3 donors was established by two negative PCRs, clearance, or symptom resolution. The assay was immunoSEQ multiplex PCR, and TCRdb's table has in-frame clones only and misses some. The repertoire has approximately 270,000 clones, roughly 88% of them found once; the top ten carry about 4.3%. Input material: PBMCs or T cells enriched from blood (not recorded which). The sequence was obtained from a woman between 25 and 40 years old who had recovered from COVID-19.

CDR3 residues: CASSMRGGTYNEQFF. For the CDR3, the DNA is TGTGCCAGCTCAATGAGGGGAGGAACCTACAATGAGCAGTTCTTC. The J gene is TRBJ2-1, the V gene TRBV18; a possible D gene is TRBD2 (6 bases). CDR1 is KGHSH and CDR2 is LQKENI in the germline V gene. V lost 5 bases to trimming and J lost 2 bases, with 13 bases between them. The CDR3 is 15 amino acids.